This T cell receptor beta chain comes out of a study of CD8+CD57+ T cells in acquired aplastic anemia. The V gene lost 3 bases and the J gene lost 4 bases, with 14 bases spanning the gap. CDR3 length equals 14 residues. Genomic DNA served as template for TCR beta VDJ and CDR3 profiling. TCRdb ran MiXCR on the reads and lists one entry per CDR3 protein. The sample yields under 200,000 distinct CDR3 sequences, just under 45% seen once. The sequenced sample was sorted CD4+, CD8+, or CD8+CD57+ T cells (not recorded which) from PBMCs. This sequence originates from a human donor in good health. V is TRBV5-7 and J is TRBJ2-7; D is undetermined. TRBV5-7 is sorted into the ORF group, with uncertain function. CDR3 in DNA: TGTGCCAGCAGCTACCGCCTAGGAGCGTACGAGCAGTACTTC. Its translation is CASSYRLGAYEQYF.